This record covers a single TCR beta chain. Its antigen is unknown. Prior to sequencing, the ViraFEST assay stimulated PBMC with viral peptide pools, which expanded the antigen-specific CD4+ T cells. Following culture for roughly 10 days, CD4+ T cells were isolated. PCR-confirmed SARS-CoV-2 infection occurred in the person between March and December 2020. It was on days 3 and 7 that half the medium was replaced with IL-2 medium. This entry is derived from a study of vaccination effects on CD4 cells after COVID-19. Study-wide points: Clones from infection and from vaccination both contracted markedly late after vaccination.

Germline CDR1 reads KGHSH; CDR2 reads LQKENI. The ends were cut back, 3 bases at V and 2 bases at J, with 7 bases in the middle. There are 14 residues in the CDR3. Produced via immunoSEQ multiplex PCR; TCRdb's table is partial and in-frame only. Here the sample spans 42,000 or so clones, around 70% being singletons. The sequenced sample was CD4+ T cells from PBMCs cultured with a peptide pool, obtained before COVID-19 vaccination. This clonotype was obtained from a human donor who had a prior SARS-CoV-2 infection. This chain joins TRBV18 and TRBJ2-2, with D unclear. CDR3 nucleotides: TGTGCCAGCTCACCTAGTATCAACACCGGGGAGCTGTTTTTT. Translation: CASSPSINTGELFF. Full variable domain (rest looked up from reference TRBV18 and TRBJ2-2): NAGVMQNPRHLVRRRGQEARLRCSPMKGHSHVYWYRQLPEEGLKFMVYLQKENIIDESGMPKERFSAEFPKEGPSILRIQQVVRGDSAAYFCASSPSINTGELFFGEGSRLTVL.